This TCR beta chain was retrieved from a study of CD8 T cells in ankylosing spondylitis. This clonotype was detected ten times or more. Antigen: not known. Study-wide results and limits: Ankylosing spondylitis blood appeared to carry a characteristic TCR beta motif of eight or nine highly homologous variants.

The CDR3 totals 15 residues. Trimming left V 5 bases short and J 4 bases short, with 15 bases between. Germline V gene sequence: CDR1 SGHTA, CDR2 FQGNSA. TCRdb fed the 5' RACE reads into MiXCR, producing one record per CDR3 protein. The table lists fewer than 550,000 distinct CDR3 sequences, approximately 5.3% of them singletons. The TCR comes from a male donor with ankylosing spondylitis. The V gene is TRBV7-2, the J gene TRBJ1-5; D is possibly TRBD1 (6 bases). The material sequenced was blood, either unsorted or a sorted T cell fraction (not recorded which). The CDR3 sequence is CASSPQAGTNQPQHF. The CDR3 DNA reads as TGTGCCAGCAGCCCCCAGGCAGGGACAAATCAGCCCCAGCATTTT.